Shown below are 25 T cell receptor beta chains from a single sample sequenced in a study of cytomegalovirus exposure and HLA in healthy donors. Clones were sequenced by immunoSEQ multiplex PCR, and TCRdb holds only the in-frame ones, with some missing. The repertoire holds approximately 260,000 clones, with approximately 83% as singletons. The sample comprised PBMCs. All receptors come from a young woman in good health and CMV-seropositive.

As to this clone: Other DNA sequences in this sample translate to the same CDR3. J is TRBJ2-3 and V is TRBV10-1, with 12 bases identical to TRBD2. V was pared by 2 bases and J by 2 bases, with 2 bases of the junction left unmatched. The CDR3 runs to 16 residues. The V gene's germline CDR1 is WNHNN and CDR2 SYGVQD (reference sequence). This CDR3 reads CASSEGLAGSTDTQYF. The CDR3 bases are TGCGCCAGCAGTGAGGGACTAGCGGGATCCACAGATACGCAGTATTTT.

A single count supports this clone. The chain carries TRBV2 and TRBJ2-1, with D possibly matching TRBD2 (6 bases). This CDR3 has 15 amino acids. Germline V gene data show CDR1 as SNHLY and CDR2 as FYNNEI. Between the trimmed V and J ends, which lost 7 bases and 5 bases, there was a span of 18 bases. The CDR3 DNA sequence: TGTGCCAGCACCACTCGGGAGCGTGGAGACAATGAGCAGTTCTTC. It specifies CASTTRERGDNEQFF.

This chain joins TRBV7-3 and TRBJ2-7; D is perhaps TRBD2 (6 bases). Trimming pared 5 bases from V and 2 bases from J, leaving 16 bases between. CDR1 SGHTA and CDR2 FQGTGA come from the germline V gene. The CDR3 covers 15 residues. CDR3 DNA sequence: TGTGCCAGCAGCCCGGCGGAGGGGCCAGCCTACGAGCAGTACTTC. Translated, it gives CASSPAEGPAYEQYF. Complete variable domain (other parts from reference TRBV7-3 and TRBJ2-7): GAGVSQTPSNKVTEKGKYVELRCDPISGHTALYWYRQSLGQGPEFLIYFQGTGAADDSGLPNDRFFAVRPEGSVSTLKIQRTERGDSAVYLCASSPAEGPAYEQYFGPGTRLTVT.

The V gene is TRBV19, the J gene TRBJ2-3; D gene uncertain. Between the trimmed V and J ends, which lost 2 bases and 6 bases, there was a span of 15 bases. The CDR3 is 15 residues long. Germline V gene sequence: CDR1 LNHDA, CDR2 SQIVND (reference sequence). The CDR3 DNA follows: TGTGCCAGTAGTATAACACAGAAAAGGTGGGATACGCAGTATTTT. Amino acids: CASSITQKRWDTQYF.

The chain joins TRBV28 to TRBJ2-3; 7 nucleotides align to TRBD1. The V segment lost 8 bases and the J segment 3 bases; nucleotides outside the gene matches: 5. The CDR3 has 13 residues. Looked up from germline, CDR1 is MDHEN and CDR2 is SYDVKM. CDR3 protein: CASQPRGTDTQYF. DNA of the CDR3: TGTGCCAGCCAACCCAGGGGGACAGATACGCAGTATTTT.

The chain joins TRBV30 to TRBJ1-5, with 7 bases fitting TRBD1. The CDR3 extends over 13 amino acids. Per the germline V gene, CDR1 is GTSNPN and CDR2 is SVGIG (reference sequence). The V segment lost 3 bases and the J segment 3 bases; nucleotides outside the gene matches: 2. The CDR3 coding sequence is TGTGCCTGGAGCCAGGGGGTCAATCAGCCCCAGCATTTT. Amino acid sequence: CAWSQGVNQPQHF.

In this sample, this clone turned up a few times. Distinct nucleotide sequences in the sample also encode this CDR3. This chain uses TRBV11-2 with TRBJ1-1, with 7 bases lining up with TRBD1. Germline-derived CDR1 and CDR2 are SGHAT and FQNNGV. With V trimmed by 1 base and J by 2 bases, 1 base remained unmatched. The CDR3 length is 14 residues. CDR3 in DNA: TGTGCCAGCAGCTTAGGGACAGGAAACACTGAAGCTTTCTTT. Its translation is CASSLGTGNTEAFF.

CDR3: CASSLSIVTGYSSGANVLTF. In nucleotides, the CDR3 is TGTGCCAGCAGTTTATCGATAGTCACAGGATATTCCTCTGGGGCCAACGTCCTGACTTTC. V and J are TRBV27 and TRBJ2-6; TRBD1 is a possible D gene (5 bases). The V gene lost 0 bases and the J gene lost 0 bases, with 18 bases spanning the gap. In germline, CDR1 is MNHEY, CDR2 SMNVEV (reference sequence). The CDR3 has 20 residues.

In regard to this clone: Other DNA sequences in the same sample also yield this CDR3. The V and J genes are TRBV6-5 and TRBJ1-2, with TRBD1 identical over 7 bases. CDR1 is MNHEY and CDR2 is SVGAGI in the germline V gene. The CDR3 length is 13 residues. With V trimmed by 6 bases and J by 3 bases, 4 bases remained unmatched. Here the CDR3 reads CASRGDRDYGYTF. The CDR3 nucleotides read TGTGCCAGCAGGGGTGACAGGGACTATGGCTACACCTTC.

V usage is TRBV30 and J usage is TRBJ2-2; maybe TRBD1 (5 bases). Trimming took off 7 bases at V and 2 bases at J, with 11 bases between the two ends. Germline CDR1 and CDR2: GTSNPN and SVGIG (reference sequence). The CDR3 runs 13 residues. In DNA, the CDR3 is TGTGCCTTTGGTGGGGCCAACACCGGGGAGCTGTTTTTT. Its translation: CAFGGANTGELFF.

The chain combines TRBV27 with TRBJ2-7; 9 bases are shared with TRBD1. This CDR3 has 14 amino acids. The ends lost 3 bases at V and 5 bases at J; junction bases unmatched: 5. Per germline, CDR1 MNHEY and CDR2 SMNVEV (reference sequence). CDR3 nucleotide sequence: TGTGCCAGCAGTTTGCGGGGACAGGGTAACGAGCAGTACTTC. Translated, it gives CASSLRGQGNEQYF.

The chain employs TRBV7-2 and TRBJ2-3, with a possible D match to TRBD2 (5 bases). The CDR3 extends over 13 amino acids. V lost 5 bases to trimming and J lost 3 bases, with 9 bases between them. Germline loops: CDR1 SGHTA, CDR2 FQGNSA. The CDR3, as DNA: TGTGCCAGCAGCGGGAGTAGTACAGATACGCAGTATTTT. Amino acid sequence: CASSGSSTDTQYF.

The CDR3 DNA is TGTGCCAGCAGGCTGACTAGCGGGTGGAATGAGCAGTTCTTC. It translates to CASRLTSGWNEQFF. The chain uses TRBV7-8 and TRBJ2-1; 10 bases map to TRBD2. The trim removed 6 bases at V and 7 bases at J, leaving 6 bases unmatched. Germline CDR1 SGHVS, CDR2 FQNEAQ. This CDR3 has 14 amino acids.

As to this clone: This same CDR3 is encoded by further DNA sequences in the sample. This chain links TRBV28 with TRBJ1-5; tentatively, D is TRBD1 (5 bases). CDR1 MDHEN and CDR2 SYDVKM come from the germline V gene. The CDR3 sequence is 14 residues long. Trimming removed 3 bases at V and 7 bases at J, with 13 bases between. The CDR3 nucleotides are TGTGCCAGCAGTTTCTTTGGGGAGGGGCAGCCCCAGCATTTT. Protein product: CASSFFGEGQPQHF.

Only a few counts were recorded for this clone. This chain links TRBV5-1 with TRBJ2-2, with 7 bases identical to TRBD1. The CDR3 runs to 14 residues. V trimming: 7 bases; J trimming: 5 bases; junction bases outside the gene matches: 8. The germline CDR1 and CDR2 sequences are SGHRS and YFSETQ. CDR3 in amino acids: CASAQGVRTGELFF. For the CDR3, the DNA is TGCGCCAGCGCGCAGGGGGTGAGGACCGGGGAGCTGTTTTTT.

The chain joins TRBV6-1 to TRBJ2-1; 7 nucleotides align to TRBD2. The CDR3 is made up of 15 amino acids. Germline V gene lookup returns CDR1 MNHNS and CDR2 SASEGT. With 8 bases clipped from V and 0 bases from J, the junction kept 7 bases outside the gene matches. CDR3 sequence: CASSARGSSYNEQFF. DNA for the CDR3: TGTGCCAGCTCGGCCCGCGGGAGCTCCTACAATGAGCAGTTCTTC.

The chain has TRBV5-1 and TRBJ2-5; the match to TRBD1 covers 7 bases. The CDR3 extends over 18 amino acids. CDR1 is SGHRS, CDR2 YFSETQ, per germline. The junction had 11 bases not matched to a gene; V was cut back by 0 bases and J by 0 bases. Written as DNA, the CDR3 is TGCGCCAGCAGCTTGGATCAGACAGGGATTAACTACCAAGAGACCCAGTACTTC. It is translated as CASSLDQTGINYQETQYF.

This clone was detected only once. The rearrangement joins TRBV2 to TRBJ2-3; tentative D call: TRBD2 (6 bases). Germline CDR1 reads SNHLY; CDR2 reads FYNNEI. V was shortened by 10 bases and J by 2 bases, with 16 bases between the two germline ends. This CDR3 is built from 14 residues. CDR3 amino acids: CATRRVTITDTQYF. The DNA for the CDR3 is TGTGCCACCCGGAGGGTTACGATCACAGATACGCAGTATTTT.

This clone was seen only a few times. This chain links TRBV10-2 with TRBJ2-7; D unclear. Between the trimmed V and J ends, which lost 8 bases and 2 bases, there was a span of 7 bases. The CDR3 is 11 residues long. Germline lookup yields CDR1 WSHSY and CDR2 SAAADI. CDR3 coding DNA: TGCGCCAGCGCAGAAGCCTACGAGCAGTACTTC. It yields the protein CASAEAYEQYF.

The J gene is TRBJ2-7, the V gene TRBV2; no definite D call. Trimming took 3 bases from V and 0 from J, leaving 3 bases between them. CDR1 and CDR2 (germline): SNHLY, FYNNEI. The CDR3 totals 12 residues. The CDR3, as DNA: TGTGCCAGCAGTGATATCTCCTACGAGCAGTACTTC. It specifies CASSDISYEQYF.

The V and J genes are TRBV30 and TRBJ2-7; TRBD2 might be the D (5 bases). Germline CDR1 and CDR2: GTSNPN and SVGIG (reference sequence). The CDR3 has 12 amino acids. Trimming shortened V by 2 bases and J by 6 bases, and 11 bases separated the two germline ends. CDR3 nucleotide sequence: TGTGCCTGGAGTTGGTGGGCGGGCGAGCAGTACTTC. Residues: CAWSWWAGEQYF.

J is TRBJ1-4 and V is TRBV9; D not certain. V lost 4 bases and J 8 bases, leaving 18 bases between the germline ends. CDR3 size: 15 residues. Per germline, CDR1 SGDLS and CDR2 YYNGEE. The CDR3 spells CASSLLDLPGEKLFF. CDR3 nucleotide sequence: TGTGCCAGCAGCCTTCTCGACCTTCCGGGGGAAAAACTGTTTTTT.

This clone was detected once. The chain is built from TRBV27 and TRBJ2-1; 13 bases map to TRBD2. The V and J ends lost 2 bases and 7 bases, in that order; junction bases with no gene match: 2. The germline V gene encodes CDR1 MNHEY and CDR2 SMNVEV (reference sequence). This CDR3 spans 15 amino acids. The CDR3 spells CASSLGTSGKNEQFF. CDR3 in DNA: TGTGCCAGCAGTTTAGGGACTAGCGGGAAAAATGAGCAGTTCTTC.

This clone was observed once. The gene calls are TRBV28 and TRBJ2-1; D possibly corresponds to TRBD1 (5 bases). V lost 3 bases and J lost 2, with 17 bases in between. The CDR3 has 17 amino acids. Germline CDR1 is MDHEN and CDR2 is SYDVKM. The CDR3 DNA sequence: TGTGCCAGCAGTTTCTTTCCTCGGGCGGACACCTACAATGAGCAGTTCTTC. It translates to CASSFFPRADTYNEQFF.

This chain uses TRBV10-1 with TRBJ2-1; the match to TRBD2 covers 9 bases. After removal of 8 bases from V and 8 bases from J, the junction contained 7 bases not matched to a gene. The germline gives CDR1 WNHNN, CDR2 SYGVQD (reference sequence). The CDR3 covers 13 residues. In nucleotides, the CDR3 is TGCGCCAGCTCCGCGGGAGGGCCCTATGAGCAGTTCTTC. Translating it yields CASSAGGPYEQFF.